This record concerns one T cell receptor beta chain sequence. Its antigen is currently not known. One base away there is no much larger clone; base qualities are not given. The approximately 39 donors, aged about 6 to 100 years, were systemically healthy Caucasian individuals from Russia. Around 10 milliliters of peripheral blood were collected from each donor into EDTA-treated Vacutainer tubes. Ficoll-Paque density-gradient centrifugation was used to isolate PBMCs, with at least 7 million per sample. Trizol reagent was used to extract total RNA from PBMCs, with at least 6 micrograms per sample. The percentages of naive CD45RAhigh/CD27high T cells were determined by flow cytometry on a PBMC aliquot from every donor. This sample is drawn from a study of blood T cells in healthy people across ages (dated by TCRdb to between 2014 and 2017). Study-wide context: In model experiments, roughly one uniquely barcoded TCR beta cDNA molecule per two T cells was captured by template switching. Age-related changes in TCR beta repertoire diversity were measured in the study by deep sequencing normalized with unique cDNA molecular identifiers. Donors were grouped into four age groups: young (average roughly 17 years), middle-aged (over 35), aged (about 60) and long-lived (roughly 80). To avoid experimental bias, donors of different ages were spread randomly across the sequencing lanes. For two donors (one aged 18 to 30 and one aged 80 or older), the study analyzed two additional independent replicas of 1 million unique cDNA reads from the same blood draw.

On the study overall, not on this receptor specifically: Compared with the aged group, the long-lived group had more naive CD4+ T cells, fewer expanded clones and increased TCR diversity, a pattern suggesting age selection. As age increased, observed TCR beta diversity per million T cells dropped in a roughly linear way, and a significant reduction was already evident by age about 36. A strong correlation was found between observed TCR beta diversity and the percentage of naive T cells measured by flow cytometry. The CMV infection status of donors was not known, potentially confounding age-related changes in expanded clonotypes. Estimates of total diversity based on one million sequenced T cells were regarded as lower bounds and as underestimates. Bulk unsorted PBMC profiling prevented conclusive comparison of naive and antigen-experienced compartments.

Receptor libraries were prepared by 5' RACE. Reads for this sample came from an Illumina HiSeq 2500. A second PCR of about 6 to 11 cycles was performed with a sample-barcoded 5' primer and a J-beta primer mix. A template-switch 5' adaptor carrying 12 random nucleotides introduced a unique molecular identifier onto each TCR beta cDNA molecule. Each sample yielded at least 2.5 million CDR3-containing paired-end reads. First-strand cDNA synthesis was performed from all RNA using the Mint cDNA synthesis kit, with priming by a TRBC-specific oligonucleotide. All cDNA was treated with uracil-DNA glycosylase and then went through a first 18-cycle PCR with the universal primers M1SS and BC2_uni_R. Per the original workflow: Each sample was normalized by randomly selecting 1 million high-quality reads, each carrying a distinct molecular identifier. Instead of being binned into consensus sequences, reads that shared molecular identifiers were thrown out. MiTCR, run with a Q25 quality threshold and the strictest error-elimination algorithm, handled CDR3 identification, clonotype clustering and error correction. A nonparametric unseen species model with Euler transformation was used to estimate lower-bound total TCR beta diversity. The raw public reads went through TCRdb reprocessing: fastp at Q25, MiXCR clone calling, in-frame beta chains kept. CDR3 protein duplicates are merged, each entry listing the most common genes and DNA. These V and J calls are TCRdb output, not the study's own analysis. This sample has about 570,000 distinct CDR3 sequences in its table, and approximately 27% of those were observed once. The ten largest account for around 18% of the sample.

The cysteine opens and the phenylalanine closes a CDR3 of 13 amino acids. Kept here is only the CDR3 DNA, which spans 39 bases and is read in frame from base 1. Trimming removed 0 bases from V and 3 bases from J, leaving 6 bases between the germline ends. Based on the germline V gene, the CDR1 and CDR2 sequences are SGDLS and YYNGEE. Recombination connected TRBV9 to TRBJ1-1; TRBD1 could be the D gene, as 5 bases match. Sequencing input: blood. The TCR was taken from a woman in her 70s in good health. Here the CDR3 is given as CASSVGGDTEAFF. The DNA reads as follows: TGTGCCAGCAGCGTAGGAGGGGACACTGAAGCTTTCTTT.